This T cell receptor beta chain was retrieved from a study of T cells of healthy individuals. This clonotype has a count of ten or more. TCRdb analysed the 5' RACE reads with MiXCR anew, one entry per CDR3 protein. The sample lists fewer than 70,000 distinct CDR3 sequences, 14% to 15% occurring once. With 10 bases clipped from V and 2 bases from J, the junction kept 11 bases outside the gene matches. The germline gives CDR1 MNHEY, CDR2 SVGEGT. The CDR3 covers 14 residues. The J gene is TRBJ2-7, the V gene TRBV6-2 or TRBV6-3; 7 positions match TRBD2. The source of this sequence is a human donor in good health. CDR3 sequence reads: CATSEAGRPYEQYF. The CDR3 DNA reads TGTGCCACCTCTGAAGCGGGACGCCCCTACGAGCAGTACTTC.